What follows are 25 T cell receptor beta chains derived from one specimen sequenced in a study of OX40 agonist ivuxolimab in advanced cancers. Data came from immunoSEQ multiplex PCR; TCRdb stores just in-frame clones and leaves some out. Here the sample spans tens of thousands of clones, more than 85% being singletons. This specimen was CD4+ or CD8+ T cells sorted from blood, taken in a trial of the OX40 agonist ivuxolimab. The receptor source for this set is an adult with an advanced solid tumor such as melanoma, head and neck, liver or kidney cancer.

The V call is TRBV4-1, the J call TRBJ2-5; D may be TRBD1 (6 bases). The DNA end favors TRBJ2-7, so the J call may be wrong. The CDR3 has 15 residues. Germline V CDR1 and CDR2: MGHRA, YSYEKL. Here the CDR3 DNA reads TGCGCCAGCAGCCAAACCGGGACAAAGGCCTACGAGCAGTACTTC. Protein sequence: CASSQTGTKAYEQYF.

The CDR3 reads CASSLDGGAGELFF. The CDR3 nucleotides are TGTGCCAGCAGCTTAGACGGGGGGGCCGGGGAGCTGTTTTTT. The J gene is TRBJ2-2, the V gene TRBV11-3; TRBD2 agrees at 8 bases. V shed 0 bases and J 6 bases; nucleotides not matched to a gene: 0. The CDR3 covers 14 residues. Germline V CDR1 and CDR2: SGHNT, YENEEA.

This sequence joins TRBV27 and TRBJ2-1; TRBD2 agrees at 8 bases. V dropped 6 bases and J dropped 2; count of bases not matched to a gene: 6. Germline V gene sequence: CDR1 MNHEY, CDR2 SMNVEV (reference sequence). This CDR3 is 15 amino acids long. The CDR3 DNA reads TGTGCCAGCAGGGATGGACTAGCACCCTACAATGAGCAGTTCTTC. This encodes CASRDGLAPYNEQFF.

The rearrangement joins TRBV7-9 to TRBJ1-1; TRBD1 might be the D (5 bases). The germline V gene encodes CDR1 SEHNR and CDR2 FQNEAQ (reference sequence). V gave up 5 bases and J gave up 4 bases, with 11 bases separating them. The CDR3 has 13 residues. The CDR3 loop is CASSPPGPTEAFF. The CDR3 DNA is TGTGCCAGCAGCCCCCCGGGGCCCACTGAAGCTTTCTTT. The full variable domain, with the rest looked up from reference TRBV7-9 and TRBJ1-1, is DTGVSQNPRHKITKRGQNVTFRCDPISEHNRLYWYRQTLGQGPEFLTYFQNEAQLEKSRLLSDRFSAERPKGSFSTLEIQRTEQGDSAMYLCASSPPGPTEAFFGQGTRLTVV.

The chain uses TRBV5-1 and TRBJ2-1, with D uncertain. Per germline, CDR1 SGHRS and CDR2 YFSETQ. Trimming shortened V by 8 bases and J by 3 bases, and 15 bases separated the two germline ends. The CDR3 sequence is 14 residues long. The CDR3, as DNA: TGCGCCAGTCCTATCGAGGCGTTCTACAATGAGCAGTTCTTC. Translation: CASPIEAFYNEQFF.

V gene TRBV5-6 combines with J gene TRBJ1-1; weak D call: TRBD1 (5 bases). This CDR3 region has 15 residues. CDR1 is SGHDT and CDR2 is YYEEEE in the germline V gene. V lost 0 bases and J lost 4, with 13 bases in between. Here the CDR3 DNA reads TGTGCCAGCAGCTTGGTTCCGGGGGGGACCACTGAAGCTTTCTTT. Protein product: CASSLVPGGTTEAFF.

This clone is a singleton in its sample. The chain recombines TRBV11-3 with TRBJ1-2; 8 positions agree with TRBD1. Germline CDR1 reads SGHNT; CDR2 reads YENEEA. The CDR3 extends over 16 amino acids. V lost 5 bases and J lost 3; bases outside the gene matches: 11. The CDR3 loop is CASSHGTGQADYGYTF. The CDR3 coding sequence is TGTGCCAGCAGCCACGGCACGGGACAGGCTGACTATGGCTACACCTTC.

The chain employs TRBV10-2 and TRBJ1-3, with D possibly TRBD1 on 5 matching bases. Germline loops: CDR1 WSHSY, CDR2 SAAADI. The CDR3 is made up of 12 amino acids. V dropped 8 bases and J dropped 7 bases, with 12 bases sitting between them. The CDR3 protein is CASRARVNTIYF. The DNA of the CDR3 is TGCGCCAGCCGGGCCAGGGTGAACACCATATATTTT.

The V and J genes are TRBV5-1 and TRBJ2-3; D gene ambiguous. This CDR3 contains 13 residues. Trimming removed 0 bases from V and 6 bases from J, with 8 bases in between. Germline CDR1 reads SGHRS; CDR2 reads YFSETQ. In DNA form, the CDR3 reads TGCGCCAGCAGCTTGGTGGGCGAGGATACGCAGTATTTT. Protein sequence: CASSLVGEDTQYF.

By share, this clone ranks as medium-sized. The V and J genes are TRBV16 and TRBJ2-5; D is unclear. The germline V and J ends were trimmed by 2 bases and 5 bases, with 6 bases remaining between them. The CDR3 has 12 amino acids. Germline V gene data show CDR1 as KGHSY and CDR2 as FQNENV. The CDR3 nucleotides are TGTGCCAGCAGCCAAGCGAGGGAGACCCAGTACTTC. Translated, it gives CASSQARETQYF.

The chain recombines TRBV18 with TRBJ2-7, with TRBD1 as a possible D gene (6 bases). Germline V gene data show CDR1 as KGHSH and CDR2 as LQKENI. With 3 bases removed from V and 0 bases from J, the gap between germline ends came to 9 bases. This CDR3 region has 14 residues. In DNA, the CDR3 is TGTGCCAGCTCACCCGGGACAACCTCCTACGAGCAGTACTTC. This codes for CASSPGTTSYEQYF.

The chain uses TRBV4-2 and TRBJ2-7, with D perhaps matching TRBD1 or TRBD2 (6 bases each). Per germline, CDR1 LGHNA and CDR2 YNFKEQ. CDR3 length: 13 residues. Deletions cut 3 bases from V and 5 bases from J, with 11 bases between. CDR3 loop: CASSHFGGDEQYF. Here the CDR3 DNA reads TGTGCCAGCAGCCACTTCGGGGGCGACGAGCAGTACTTC.

This clone was observed once. The chain couples TRBV11-2 to TRBJ2-7; 9 bases line up with TRBD1. The CDR3 covers 14 residues. Germline loops: CDR1 SGHAT, CDR2 FQNNGV. Germline trimming cut 4 bases from V and 3 bases from J; bases unmatched to any gene: 4. CDR3 nucleotides: TGTGCCAGCAGCTACCGGACAGGGGACTACGAGCAGTACTTC. It is translated as CASSYRTGDYEQYF.

The rearrangement links TRBV6-5 to TRBJ2-1; possibly TRBD2 for D (6 bases). Per the germline V gene, CDR1 is MNHEY and CDR2 is SVGAGI. The V gene lost 2 bases and the J gene lost 9 bases, with 20 bases spanning the gap. The CDR3 spans 16 residues. The CDR3 protein is CASSYRPGSRGVEQFF. The CDR3 DNA is TGTGCCAGCAGTTACCGCCCCGGGAGCCGTGGGGTTGAGCAGTTCTTC.

This chain joins TRBV18 and TRBJ1-5; D unresolved. V shed 3 bases and J shed 0 bases, with 15 bases lying between them. The CDR3 runs 17 residues. CDR1 KGHSH and CDR2 LQKENI come from the germline V gene. The CDR3 nucleotides read TGTGCCAGCTCACCCCGAGGCCCAGGCTATAGCAATCAGCCCCAGCATTTT. Translation gives CASSPRGPGYSNQPQHF.

The chain combines TRBV11-3 with TRBJ2-4; 12 bases align to TRBD2. Germline trimming cut 7 bases from V and 7 bases from J; bases unmatched to any gene: 17. CDR3 length: 18 amino acids. CDR1 and CDR2 from the germline V gene are SGHNT and YENEEA. The CDR3, as DNA: TGTGCCAGCAACCACCCCCGGGCTAGCGGGGGGGCCGGGAACATTCAGTACTTC. It encodes CASNHPRASGGAGNIQYF.

The J gene is TRBJ2-4, the V gene TRBV5-1, with 10 positions matching TRBD1. The CDR3 consists of 14 residues. CDR1 and CDR2 (germline): SGHRS, YFSETQ. V lost 4 bases, J lost 9 bases, and 7 bases stayed unmatched. CDR3 region: CASSTGQGGGIQYF. The CDR3 region has the DNA TGCGCCAGCAGCACTGGACAGGGGGGAGGCATTCAGTACTTC.

The V gene is TRBV28, the J gene TRBJ1-2; D is undetermined. The V gene's germline CDR1 is MDHEN and CDR2 SYDVKM. V shed 6 bases and J shed 7 bases, with 18 bases lying between them. This CDR3 is 14 amino acids long. The CDR3 region has the DNA TGTGCCAGCAGCTTGGACGGTACTATTAGTGGCTACACCTTC. Translating gives CASSLDGTISGYTF.

The J gene is TRBJ2-1, the V gene TRBV15; TRBD2 might be the D (7 bases). Germline values: CDR1 LNHNV, CDR2 YYDKDF (reference sequence). The ends were cut back, 1 base at V and 8 bases at J, with 18 bases in the middle. The CDR3 has 16 residues. CDR3 DNA: TGTGCCACCAGCAGAGGGGGGGCGGGAGCTAGAGATGAGCAGTTCTTC. Its translation is CATSRGGAGARDEQFF.

The chain uses TRBV19 and TRBJ1-2, with D perhaps matching TRBD1 (5 bases). This CDR3 comprises 17 residues. Trimming left V 5 bases short and J 6 bases short, with 25 bases between. The V gene's germline CDR1 is LNHDA and CDR2 SQIVND (reference sequence). The CDR3 sequence is CASSRITPGQLTHGYTF. CDR3 bases: TGTGCCAGTAGTCGCATTACCCCAGGACAACTTACACATGGCTACACCTTC.

The chain joins TRBV4-2 to TRBJ2-5; 15 bases line up with TRBD2. Germline loops: CDR1 LGHNA, CDR2 YNFKEQ. V shed 5 bases, J shed 2 bases, and the junction held 6 bases outside the gene matches. The CDR3 totals 17 residues. CDR3 DNA: TGTGCCAGCAGCGCCACGGGACTAGCGGGGGGACAAGAGACCCAGTACTTC. This translates into CASSATGLAGGQETQYF.

This sequence joins TRBV5-1 and TRBJ2-1; 8 bases match TRBD2. After removal of 1 base from V and 8 bases from J, the junction contained 8 bases not matched to a gene. The CDR3 has 15 residues. Germline-derived CDR1 and CDR2 are SGHRS and YFSETQ. The CDR3 sequence is CASSLRSGSVYEQFF. DNA of the CDR3: TGCGCCAGCAGCTTGCGCAGCGGGAGTGTCTATGAGCAGTTCTTC.

A single count supports this clone. V and J are TRBV7-2 and TRBJ2-3, with D unclear. The CDR3 has 14 residues. From germline, CDR1 is SGHTA and CDR2 FQGNSA. Trimming left V 0 bases short and J 6 bases short, with 10 bases between. CDR3 bases: TGTGCCAGCAGCTTAGCCGGCTTCGCGGATACGCAGTATTTT. The encoded protein is CASSLAGFADTQYF.

This clone was counted between two and nine times. This chain connects TRBV18 to TRBJ1-5; D is uncertain. The CDR3 sequence is 15 residues long. Trimming removed 3 bases at V and 9 bases at J, with 18 bases between. In germline, CDR1 is KGHSH, CDR2 LQKENI. The CDR3, as DNA: TGTGCCAGCTCACCCGGACCGGGTATTAGGAGGCCCCAGCATTTT. Translation: CASSPGPGIRRPQHF.

This clone showed up just a few times. The rearrangement uses TRBV5-1 and TRBJ2-2, with D hard to call. Germline V gene data show CDR1 as SGHRS and CDR2 as YFSETQ. V was shortened by 3 bases and J by 6 bases, with 6 bases between the two germline ends. The CDR3 runs 12 residues. CDR3 region: CASSWSAGELFF. As DNA, the CDR3 is TGCGCCAGCAGCTGGAGTGCCGGGGAGCTGTTTTTT. The full variable domain, in which reference TRBV5-1 and TRBJ2-2 provide the parts outside the CDR3, is KAGVTQTPRYLIKTRGQQVTLSCSPISGHRSVSWYQQTPGQGLQFLFEYFSETQRNKGNFPGRFSGRQFSNSRSEMNVSTLELGDSALYLCASSWSAGELFFGEGSRLTVL.